This TCR beta chain originates from a study of T cell repertoires in cytomegalovirus infection. The length of the CDR3 is 15 residues. V dropped 4 bases and J dropped 1 base, with 11 bases sitting between them. CDR1 is SGDLS, CDR2 YYNGEE, per germline. MiXCR was run by TCRdb on the reads, yielding one entry per CDR3 protein. The top ten hold roughly two thirds of the sample, which has approximately 71,000 distinct CDR3 sequences, approximately 20% seen once. Concerning this clonotype: No antigen is known for it.

This TCR was recovered from a human donor in good health (CMV status not recorded). Some clones in this sample may be carry-over from other donors' samples. The rearrangement joins TRBV9 to TRBJ2-2; D is unclear. The specimen was CD8+ T cells from cultured PBMCs, collected from culture after CMV antigen stimulation. Written as DNA, the CDR3 is TGTGCCAGCAGCCCCTCTTCGGGGAACACCGGGGAGCTGTTTTTT. Its protein product is CASSPSSGNTGELFF.